The source of this T cell receptor beta chain is a study of blood T cell repertoires in COVID-19. The germline gives CDR1 SGDLS, CDR2 YYNGEE. J was trimmed by 10 bases and V by 3 bases; bases with no gene match: 10. The CDR3 is 14 amino acids. The assay was immunoSEQ multiplex PCR, and TCRdb's table has in-frame clones only and misses some. The table lists roughly 280,000 clones, about nine tenths of them singletons, with 1.5% to 2% in the top ten. The chain carries TRBV9 and TRBJ1-1; 9 bases map to TRBD1. This clonotype originated in a woman aged 55-70 years who had recovered from COVID-19. The sequencing input was PBMCs or T cells enriched from blood (not recorded which). The DNA of the CDR3 is TGTGCCAGCAGCGGACTTCCGGGACAGGGAGGAGCTTTCTTT. Its translation is CASSGLPGQGGAFF.